The clone carrying this T cell receptor (beta chain) was picked up many times. Its antigen is not known. The record originates from a study of read filtering for tumor transcriptome and immune sequencing. In the study overall: The cohort had 17 to 20 men and more than 11 women aged roughly 47 to 85, mean roughly 65 years. 8 or 9 patients were R-ISS I, about 16 were R-ISS II, 7 were R-ISS III.

The library was built from around 400 ng RNA with molecular barcoded adaptors for alpha/delta and beta/gamma chains. Using its own MiXCR run on the reads, TCRdb lists one record per CDR3 protein. The sample lists about 63,000 distinct CDR3 sequences; more than 11% were seen once. Findings of the study overall: This fraction held mixed bone marrow immune cells after CD138-negative sorting.

This TCR derives from a donor at least 40 years old with multiple myeloma. Input material: a population of CD138-negative cells sorted from bone marrow.

The CDR3 loop reads CAISQLLAGVAYEQYF. The DNA for the CDR3 is TGTGCCATCAGCCAACTCCTAGCGGGAGTTGCCTACGAGCAGTACTTC. The chain has TRBV10-3 and TRBJ2-7; 10 nucleotides match TRBD2. The CDR3 totals 16 residues. Germline CDR1 and CDR2: ENHRY and SYGVKD. V gave up 6 bases and J gave up 2 bases; unmatched junction bases: 10.